This T cell receptor (beta chain) was captured by sequencing in a study of radiation and T cells in renal cell carcinoma. At the level of the study: Nephrectomy followed 15 Gy stereotactic body radiation by 4 weeks. Findings of the study overall: From baseline, blood top tumor clonotypes peaked at 2 weeks post-radiation. Without pretreatment biopsies, baseline tumor clonotype presence was undetermined.

Indicated time point: baseline pretreatment blood. Treatment of the sample: 15 Gy SBRT to primary tumor, nephrectomy 4 weeks later. The V gene's germline CDR1 is ENHRY and CDR2 SYGVKD. This CDR3 region has 14 residues. As regards this clone: Its antigen remains unknown. One junction end does not reproduce the germline sequence, and a read error may be involved. Other DNA sequences within the sample encode an identical CDR3.

Sequenced by immunoSEQ multiplex PCR; TCRdb stores in-frame clones only, minus some. This sample has 110,000 to 150,000 clones; roughly 88% occur once, and the top ten carry around 11%. The sequencing here drew on blood, taken from a patient whose treatment included radiotherapy and nephrectomy. The origin of this receptor is a woman in her 50s with renal cell carcinoma. The chain recombines TRBV10-3 with TRBJ1-1, with D possibly matching TRBD1 (5 bases). The DNA for the CDR3 is TGTGCCATCAGTGAAGGGCAGGGTAACACTGAGGCTTTCTTT. Protein sequence: CAISEGQGNTEAFF.